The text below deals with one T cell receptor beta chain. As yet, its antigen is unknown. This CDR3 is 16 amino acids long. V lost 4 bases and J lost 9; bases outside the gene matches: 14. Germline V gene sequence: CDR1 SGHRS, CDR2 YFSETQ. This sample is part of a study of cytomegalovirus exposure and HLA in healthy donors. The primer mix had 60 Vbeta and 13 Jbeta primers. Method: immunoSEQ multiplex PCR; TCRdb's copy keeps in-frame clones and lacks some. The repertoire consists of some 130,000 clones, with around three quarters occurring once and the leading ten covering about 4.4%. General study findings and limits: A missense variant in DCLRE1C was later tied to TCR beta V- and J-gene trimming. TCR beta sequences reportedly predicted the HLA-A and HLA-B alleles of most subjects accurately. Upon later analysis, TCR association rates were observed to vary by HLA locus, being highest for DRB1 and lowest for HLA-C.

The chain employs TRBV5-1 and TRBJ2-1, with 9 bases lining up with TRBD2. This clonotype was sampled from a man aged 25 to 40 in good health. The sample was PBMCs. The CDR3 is CASSPTAGGFITEQFF. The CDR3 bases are TGCGCCAGCAGCCCCACGGCGGGAGGGTTTATTACTGAGCAGTTCTTC.